The clone carrying this T cell receptor (beta chain) was recorded many times. The antigen remains unidentified. TCRdb's copy holds only in-frame clones and misses some; the assay was immunoSEQ multiplex PCR. The sample comprises about 170,000 clones, around 88% of which are singletons, and around 1.1% rests with the top ten. The CDR3 sequence is 16 residues long. Germline values: CDR1 MGHRA, CDR2 YSYEKL. Deletions cut 4 bases from V and 0 bases from J, with 16 bases between. This sample is drawn from a study of T cell responses to AZD1222 COVID-19 vaccine. It was second doses at about 4 or about 12 weeks that were pooled. Notes on the study in general: Donor demographics were predominantly white British with a female majority; clonal diversity may be underestimated.

Here the sequenced sample was peripheral blood, taken 28 days after the second AZD1222 dose. The rearrangement joins TRBV4-1 to TRBJ2-7; possible D gene TRBD2, 6 bases. This TCR was recovered from an adult who received the AZD1222 COVID-19 vaccine. CDR3 nucleotides: TGCGCCAGCAGCCGGTGGGAGGACCTAAGCTCCTACGAGCAGTACTTC. It is translated as CASSRWEDLSSYEQYF.